This passage covers 20 T cell receptor beta chains from one sample sequenced in a study of blood T cell repertoires in COVID-19. The method was immunoSEQ multiplex PCR; TCRdb's version includes in-frame clones alone and lacks a portion of them. The data show under 250,000 clones, approximately 88% seen once. Sequenced sample: peripheral blood. All receptors derive from a man aged 35-49 years with acute or convalescent COVID-19.

V is TRBV19 and J is TRBJ2-5, with 12 nucleotides matching TRBD2. V was pared by 5 bases and J by 0 bases, with 10 bases of the junction left unmatched. Looked up from germline, CDR1 is LNHDA and CDR2 is SQIVND (reference sequence). CDR3 length: 18 amino acids. The CDR3 loop reads CASSSGTSGPPYQETQYF. DNA of the CDR3: TGTGCCAGTAGTTCAGGGACTAGCGGGCCCCCGTACCAAGAGACCCAGTACTTC.

The chain has TRBV12-3 or TRBV12-4 and TRBJ1-2; maybe TRBD1 (6 bases). CDR3 length: 12 residues. The V gene lost 6 bases and the J gene lost 7 bases, with 12 bases spanning the gap. CDR3: CASRPGAGGYTF. For the CDR3, the DNA is TGTGCCAGCAGACCAGGGGCTGGTGGCTACACCTTC.

This rearrangement joins TRBV30 to TRBJ1-6, with 7 positions matching TRBD1. The CDR3 contains 14 residues. Germline trimming cut 3 bases from V and 7 bases from J; bases unmatched to any gene: 6. Germline V gene sequence: CDR1 GTSNPN, CDR2 SVGIG (reference sequence). In DNA form, the CDR3 reads TGTGCCTGGAGCAGACAGGGTGGGAATTCACCCCTCCACTTT. Translating it yields CAWSRQGGNSPLHF.

The table lists this clone with a few counts. The genes are TRBV10-3 and TRBJ2-7; TRBD1 agrees at 8 bases. Germline V gene data show CDR1 as ENHRY and CDR2 as SYGVKD. The trim removed 4 bases at V and 6 bases at J, leaving 2 bases unmatched. This CDR3 is built from 12 residues. The CDR3 DNA is TGTGCCATCAGTGTCACAGGGGGCGAGCAGTACTTC. Translation gives CAISVTGGEQYF.

The chain has TRBV25-1 and TRBJ2-3; D remains ambiguous. From germline, CDR1 is MGHDK and CDR2 SYGVNS. The CDR3 is 15 amino acids. The germline V and J ends were trimmed by 4 bases and 2 bases, with 13 bases remaining between them. CDR3 amino acids: CASSGRGTDTDTQYF. CDR3 in DNA: TGTGCCAGCAGTGGTCGAGGCACGGACACAGATACGCAGTATTTT.

The chain carries TRBV5-6 and TRBJ1-1, with a tentative D call TRBD1 (6 bases). Germline V CDR1 and CDR2: SGHDT, YYEEEE. The CDR3 sequence is 14 residues long. V lost 4 bases, J lost 0 bases, and 10 bases lay in between. Here the CDR3 DNA reads TGTGCCAGCAGCCGGGGGGCAGTGAACACTGAAGCTTTCTTT. It translates to CASSRGAVNTEAFF.

The V call is TRBV30, the J call TRBJ2-5; 10 bases agree with TRBD2. CDR3 length: 13 residues. Losses at the gene ends were 2 bases for V and 4 bases for J; bases not matched to a gene: 1. Germline V gives CDR1 GTSNPN, CDR2 SVGIG (reference sequence). CDR3 region: CAWSSGRGETQYF. The CDR3 bases are TGTGCCTGGAGTAGCGGGAGGGGAGAGACCCAGTACTTC. Together with reference TRBV30 and TRBJ2-5, the CDR3 gives the full variable domain: SQTIHQWPATLVQPVGSPLSLECTVEGTSNPNLYWYRQAAGRGLQLLFYSVGIGQISSEVPQNLSASRPQDRQFILSSKKLLLSDSGFYLCAWSSGRGETQYFGPGTRLLVL.

The rearrangement links TRBV20-1 to TRBJ1-1; TRBD1 is a possible D gene (5 bases). Germline V gene lookup returns CDR1 DFQATT and CDR2 SNEGSKA (reference sequence). With 3 bases removed from V and 8 bases from J, the gap between germline ends came to 7 bases. This CDR3 is 10 amino acids long. In DNA, the CDR3 is TGCAGTGCTAGTAGACAGGAAGCTTTCTTT. The encoded protein is CSASRQEAFF.

The chain employs TRBV15 and TRBJ2-3; a weak D match, TRBD2 (5 bases). CDR1 and CDR2 from the germline V gene are LNHNV and YYDKDF (reference sequence). Trimming shortened V by 1 base and J by 2 bases, and 13 bases separated the two germline ends. The CDR3 is made up of 16 amino acids. CDR3 in amino acids: CATSRVAEGATDTQYF. The CDR3 nucleotides are TGTGCCACCAGCAGAGTGGCCGAGGGAGCCACAGATACGCAGTATTTT.

The chain joins TRBV19 to TRBJ1-5; D remains unclear. Trimming took off 0 bases at V and 5 bases at J, with 17 bases between the two ends. The CDR3 covers 17 residues. The germline CDR1 and CDR2 sequences are LNHDA and SQIVND (reference sequence). CDR3 protein: CASSIDEEAVGYQPQHF. In DNA, the CDR3 is TGTGCCAGTAGTATAGATGAGGAGGCCGTTGGATATCAGCCCCAGCATTTT.

This chain links TRBV6-2 or TRBV6-3 with TRBJ1-6; D unclear. This CDR3 has 13 residues. Germline CDR1 reads MNHEY; CDR2 reads SVGEGT. Deletions cut 8 bases from V and 7 bases from J, with 12 bases between. The CDR3 region is CASGFEGNSPLHF. The CDR3 region has the DNA TGTGCCAGCGGTTTCGAGGGAAATTCACCCCTCCACTTT.

The chain has TRBV6-2 or TRBV6-3 and TRBJ2-6; D is perhaps TRBD2 (5 bases). The CDR3 sequence is 17 residues long. V gave up 5 bases and J gave up 0 bases, with 14 bases separating them. Germline-derived CDR1 and CDR2 are MNHEY and SVGEGT. The CDR3 here is CASSPGFLSSGANVLTF. CDR3 sequence (DNA): TGTGCCAGCAGTCCGGGGTTTTTAAGCTCTGGGGCCAACGTCCTGACTTTC.

The chain employs TRBV5-1 and TRBJ2-3, with D perhaps TRBD2 (6 bases). V was trimmed by 4 bases and J by 1 base, leaving 13 bases between them. This CDR3 comprises 15 residues. CDR1 and CDR2 (germline): SGHRS, YFSETQ. CDR3 in DNA: TGCGCCAGCAGCCGAGATAGCGGAGGCACAGATACGCAGTATTTT. Amino acid sequence: CASSRDSGGTDTQYF. Full variable domain (missing parts from reference TRBV5-1 and TRBJ2-3): KAGVTQTPRYLIKTRGQQVTLSCSPISGHRSVSWYQQTPGQGLQFLFEYFSETQRNKGNFPGRFSGRQFSNSRSEMNVSTLELGDSALYLCASSRDSGGTDTQYFGPGTRLTVL.

The chain combines TRBV7-9 with TRBJ2-3; 11 nucleotides align to TRBD2. This CDR3 has 17 residues. Germline V gene sequence: CDR1 SEHNR, CDR2 FQNEAQ (reference sequence). The V and J ends lost 1 base and 5 bases, in that order; junction bases with no gene match: 8. CDR3 sequence: CASSLEGLAGGGDTQYF. In DNA, the CDR3 is TGTGCCAGCAGCTTAGAAGGGCTAGCGGGAGGAGGAGATACGCAGTATTTT.

The rearrangement uses TRBV6-5 and TRBJ1-1; perhaps TRBD1 as D (5 bases). V lost 0 bases, J lost 7 bases, and 9 bases lay in between. CDR3 size: 13 residues. Germline V lookup: CDR1 MNHEY, CDR2 SVGAGI. The DNA of the CDR3 is TGTGCCAGCAGTTACTCGTGGGACTATGAAGCTTTCTTT. The encoded protein is CASSYSWDYEAFF.

The table lists this clone with a count of one. V is TRBV5-1 and J is TRBJ1-1; 8 positions match TRBD1. CDR1 is SGHRS, CDR2 YFSETQ, per germline. V was pared by 1 base and J by 3 bases, with 11 bases of the junction left unmatched. This CDR3 contains 17 residues. The CDR3 sequence: CASSLQGAGVAHTEAFF. In nucleotides, the CDR3 is TGCGCCAGCAGCTTGCAGGGGGCCGGGGTAGCACACACTGAAGCTTTCTTT.

The V call is TRBV5-4, the J call TRBJ1-2; D may be TRBD1 (6 bases). Trimming cost V 7 bases and J 8 bases, with 18 bases left between them. There are 13 residues in the CDR3. Germline CDR1 is SGHNT and CDR2 is YYREEE (reference sequence). Written as DNA, the CDR3 is TGTGCCAGCCACTTGAACACAGGGCGAGGCTACACCTTC. Its translation: CASHLNTGRGYTF.

Only one count was recorded for this clone. The chain recombines TRBV27 with TRBJ2-1, with a possible D match to TRBD2 (6 bases). Looked up from germline, CDR1 is MNHEY and CDR2 is SMNVEV (reference sequence). The length of the CDR3 is 16 residues. Between the trimmed V and J ends, which lost 0 bases and 7 bases, there was a span of 16 bases. CDR3 amino acids: CASSLSAGLPPNEQFF. DNA of the CDR3: TGTGCCAGCAGTTTATCGGCGGGACTCCCCCCGAATGAGCAGTTCTTC.

The rearrangement uses TRBV28 and TRBJ1-1, with 7 bases aligning to TRBD1. Trimming cost V 4 bases and J 1 base; bases outside gene matches: 6. Looked up from germline, CDR1 is MDHEN and CDR2 is SYDVKM. The CDR3 covers 15 residues. Written as DNA, the CDR3 is TGTGCCAGCAGTTGGACAGGATGGTCGAACACTGAAGCTTTCTTT. It encodes CASSWTGWSNTEAFF. Full variable domain (missing parts from reference TRBV28 and TRBJ1-1): DVKVTQSSRYLVKRTGEKVFLECVQDMDHENMFWYRQDPGLGLRLIYFSYDVKMKEKGDIPEGYSVSREKKERFSLILESASTNQTSMYLCASSWTGWSNTEAFFGQGTRLTVV.

The chain couples TRBV5-1 to TRBJ1-1; 10 positions match TRBD1. Germline CDR1 and CDR2: SGHRS and YFSETQ. CDR3 length: 17 residues. J lost 3 bases, V lost 0 bases, and 8 bases had no gene match. Here the CDR3 reads CASSLGPTGGVHTEAFF. The CDR3 DNA is TGCGCCAGCAGCTTGGGGCCGACAGGGGGCGTGCACACTGAAGCTTTCTTT. The whole variable domain, filled in from reference TRBV5-1 and TRBJ1-1, reads KAGVTQTPRYLIKTRGQQVTLSCSPISGHRSVSWYQQTPGQGLQFLFEYFSETQRNKGNFPGRFSGRQFSNSRSEMNVSTLELGDSALYLCASSLGPTGGVHTEAFFGQGTRLTVV.